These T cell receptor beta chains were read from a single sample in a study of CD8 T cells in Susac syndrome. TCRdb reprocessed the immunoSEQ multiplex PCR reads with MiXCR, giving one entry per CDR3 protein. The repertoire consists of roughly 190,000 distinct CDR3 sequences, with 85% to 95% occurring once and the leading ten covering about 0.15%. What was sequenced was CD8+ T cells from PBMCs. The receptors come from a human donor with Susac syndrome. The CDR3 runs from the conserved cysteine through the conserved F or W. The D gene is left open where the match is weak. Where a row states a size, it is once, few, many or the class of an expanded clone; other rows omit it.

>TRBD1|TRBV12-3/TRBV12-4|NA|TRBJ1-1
CASSSTGGFGEAFF
TGTGCCAGCAGTTCGACAGGGGGCTTTGGTGAAGCTTTCTTT
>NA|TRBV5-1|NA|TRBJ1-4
CASSLDFDNSATNEKLFF
TGCGCCAGCAGCTTGGACTTTGACAACTCCGCAACTAATGAAAAACTGTTTTTT
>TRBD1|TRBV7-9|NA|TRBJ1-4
CASSPGGGFEKLFF
TGTGCCAGCAGCCCAGGGGGCGGGTTTGAAAAACTGTTTTTT
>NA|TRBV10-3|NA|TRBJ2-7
CAISEAESYEQYF
TGTGCCATCAGTGAGGCAGAAAGCTACGAGCAGTACTTC
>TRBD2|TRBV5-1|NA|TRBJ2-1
CASSLERGDNEQFF
TGCGCCAGCAGCTTGGAGCGGGGGGACAATGAGCAGTTCTTC
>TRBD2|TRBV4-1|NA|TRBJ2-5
CASRRLAEGGSEETQYF
TGCGCCAGCAGACGACTAGCGGAAGGGGGGTCAGAAGAGACCCAGTACTTC
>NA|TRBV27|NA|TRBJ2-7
CASSPLSSYEQYF
TGTGCCAGCAGTCCCCTCTCCTCCTACGAGCAGTACTTC
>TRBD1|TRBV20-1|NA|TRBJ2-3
CSATRLTGASTDTQYF
TGCAGTGCTACCCGACTAACAGGGGCCAGCACAGATACGCAGTATTTT
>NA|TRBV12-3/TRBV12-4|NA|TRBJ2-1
CASRKVSEQFF
TGTGCCAGCAGAAAAGTTAGTGAGCAGTTCTTC
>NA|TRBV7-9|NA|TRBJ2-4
CASSLAQGLAKNIQYF
TGTGCCAGCAGCTTAGCTCAGGGACTAGCCAAAAACATTCAGTACTTC
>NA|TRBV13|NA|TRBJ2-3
CASSLEYTDTQYF
TGTGCCAGCAGCTTAGAGTACACAGATACGCAGTATTTT
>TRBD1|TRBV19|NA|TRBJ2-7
CASSHRDSSYEQYF
TGTGCCAGTAGTCACCGGGACAGCTCCTACGAGCAGTACTTC
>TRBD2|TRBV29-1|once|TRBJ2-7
CSVEEGTSAFYEQYF
TGCAGCGTTGAAGAAGGGACTAGCGCCTTCTACGAGCAGTACTTC
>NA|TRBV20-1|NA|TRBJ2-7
CSAPSFGYEQYF
TGCAGTGCTCCCTCATTTGGCTACGAGCAGTACTTC
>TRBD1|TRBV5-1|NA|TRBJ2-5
CASSWGTGAGETQYF
TGCGCCAGCAGCTGGGGGACAGGGGCAGGAGAGACCCAGTACTTC
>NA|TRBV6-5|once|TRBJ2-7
CASSYRAGSSYEQYF
TGTGCCAGCAGTTACAGGGCGGGAAGCTCCTACGAGCAGTACTTC